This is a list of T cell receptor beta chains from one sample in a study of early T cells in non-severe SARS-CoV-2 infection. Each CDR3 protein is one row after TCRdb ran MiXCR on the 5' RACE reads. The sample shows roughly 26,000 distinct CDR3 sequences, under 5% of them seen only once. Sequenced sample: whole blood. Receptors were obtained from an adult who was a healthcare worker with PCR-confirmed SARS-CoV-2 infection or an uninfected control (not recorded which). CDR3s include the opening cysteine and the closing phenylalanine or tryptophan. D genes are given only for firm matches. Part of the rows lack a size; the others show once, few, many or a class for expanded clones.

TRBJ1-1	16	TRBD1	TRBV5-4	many	TGTGCCAGCAGCTCGCCACCCACAGGGGGCTACACTGAAGCTTTCTTT	CASSSPPTGGYTEAFF
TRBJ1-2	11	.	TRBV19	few	TGTGCCAGTAGTCGGGCGGACGGCTACACCTTC	CASSRADGYTF
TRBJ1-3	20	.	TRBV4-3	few	TGCGCCAGCAGCCAAGTTCATCCCCCCAGGCCTCGGCTCTCTGGAAACACCATATATTTT	CASSQVHPPRPRLSGNTIYF
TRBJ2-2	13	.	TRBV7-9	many	TGTGCCAGCAGCTTAACGGGGACCGGGGAGCTGTTTTTT	CASSLTGTGELFF
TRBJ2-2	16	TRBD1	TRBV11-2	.	TGTGCCAGCAGCTTCCGCGGGACAGGGGACACCGGGGAGCTGTTTTTT	CASSFRGTGDTGELFF
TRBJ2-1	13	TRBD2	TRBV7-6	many	TGTGCCAGCAGCCCCGGGACTAGCCGTGAGCAGTTCTTC	CASSPGTSREQFF
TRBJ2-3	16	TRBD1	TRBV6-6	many	TGTGCCAGCAGTTACCCGGCGACAGGGGGATCAGATACGCAGTATTTT	CASSYPATGGSDTQYF
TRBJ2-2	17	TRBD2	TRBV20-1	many	TGCAGTGCTAGAGTTTCTCGCCTGCTGGGAGGGGTCGGGGAGCTGTTTTTT	CSARVSRLLGGVGELFF
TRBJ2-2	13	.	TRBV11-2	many	TGTGCCAGCAGCTTTGGAGACTCCGGGGAGCTGTTTTTT	CASSFGDSGELFF
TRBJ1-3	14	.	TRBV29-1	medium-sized	TGCAGCGTTGGGGGCGTAGGGGCTGGAAACACCATATATTTT	CSVGGVGAGNTIYF
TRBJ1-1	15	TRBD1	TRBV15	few	TGTGCCACCAGCAGGGTACAGGGGGCCGGGACTGAAGCTTTCTTT	CATSRVQGAGTEAFF
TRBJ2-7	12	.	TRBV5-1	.	TGCGCCAGCAATGCCGCCGACTACGAGCAGTACTTC	CASNAADYEQYF
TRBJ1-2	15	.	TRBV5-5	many	TGTGCCAGCAGCAATACCCTGGCGGGGTCCTATGGCTACACCTTC	CASSNTLAGSYGYTF
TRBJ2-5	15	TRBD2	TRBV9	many	TGTGCCAGCAGCGTAGGCACTAGCGGGCAAGAGACCCAGTACTTC	CASSVGTSGQETQYF
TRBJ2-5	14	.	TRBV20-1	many	TGCAGTGCCCCTTTATCGGGCGTGGGAGAGACCCAGTACTTC	CSAPLSGVGETQYF
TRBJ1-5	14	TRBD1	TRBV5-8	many	TGTGCCAGCAGCGTAGACAGGGTGTTTCAGCCCCAGCATTTT	CASSVDRVFQPQHF
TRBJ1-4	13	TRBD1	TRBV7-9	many	TGTGCCAGCAGCCCCGGGACAGCTGAAAAACTGTTTTTT	CASSPGTAEKLFF
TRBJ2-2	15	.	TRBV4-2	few	TGTGCCAGCAGCCAACGGGCGAGCGGCACCGGGGAGCTGTTTTTT	CASSQRASGTGELFF
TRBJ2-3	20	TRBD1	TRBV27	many	TGTGCCAGCAGTTTCCTTCCGGGACAGGGGGCCCGGGGGGCCACAGATACGCAGTATTTT	CASSFLPGQGARGATDTQYF
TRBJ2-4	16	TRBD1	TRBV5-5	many	TGTGCCAGCAGCACCGGGACAGGGGGTGCCAAAAACATTCAGTACTTC	CASSTGTGGAKNIQYF
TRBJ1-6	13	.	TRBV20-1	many	TGCAGTGCTAGCACAGATTATAATTCACCCCTCCACTTT	CSASTDYNSPLHF
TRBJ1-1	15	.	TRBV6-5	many	TGTGCCAGCAGTTATGCAGGGCACTTGAACACTGAAGCTTTCTTT	CASSYAGHLNTEAFF
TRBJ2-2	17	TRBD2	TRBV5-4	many	TGTGCCAGCAGCCTGACTAGCGGACCATTGAACACCGGGGAGCTGTTTTTT	CASSLTSGPLNTGELFF
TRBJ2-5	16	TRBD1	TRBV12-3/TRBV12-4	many	TGTGCCAGCAGTTTGGGGATGACAGGGGGCCAAGAGACCCAGTACTTC	CASSLGMTGGQETQYF
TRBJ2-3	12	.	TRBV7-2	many	TGTGCCAGCAGCTTAGTCGGGTATACGCAGTATTTT	CASSLVGYTQYF
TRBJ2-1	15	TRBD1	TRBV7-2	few	TGTGCCAGCAGTTTGGGACAGGGCTCCTACAATGAGCAGTTCTTC	CASSLGQGSYNEQFF
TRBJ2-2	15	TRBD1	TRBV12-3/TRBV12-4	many	TGTGCCAGCAGTCCAGACAGGGTCGGAACCGGGGAGCTGTTTTTT	CASSPDRVGTGELFF
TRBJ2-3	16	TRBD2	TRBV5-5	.	TGTGCCAGCAGCTTGGATCTAGCGGGGAGCACAGATACGCAGTATTTT	CASSLDLAGSTDTQYF
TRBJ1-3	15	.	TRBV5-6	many	TGTGCCAGCAGTGGTCCGGGTGAAAACGGAAACACCATATATTTT	CASSGPGENGNTIYF
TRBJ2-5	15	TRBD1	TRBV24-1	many	TGTGCCACCAGTGAGGCCGGACAGGACCAAGAGACCCAGTACTTC	CATSEAGQDQETQYF
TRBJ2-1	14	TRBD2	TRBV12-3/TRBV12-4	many	TGTGCCAGCATCTATCGGGGGGTACATAATGAGCAGTTCTTC	CASIYRGVHNEQFF
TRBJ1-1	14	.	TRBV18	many	TGTGCCAGCTCACCATTGGGGGGGCGCGTTTCAGCTTTCTTT	CASSPLGGRVSAFF
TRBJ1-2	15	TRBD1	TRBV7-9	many	TGTGCCAGCAGCTTTCACGGGGGACAGGACTATGGCTACACCTTC	CASSFHGGQDYGYTF
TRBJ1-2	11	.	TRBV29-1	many	TGCAGCGCCGGGACCGGATATGGCTACACCTTC	CSAGTGYGYTF
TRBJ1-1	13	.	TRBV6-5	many	TGTGCCAGCAGTTGGCAGGGGAACACTGAAGCTTTCTTT	CASSWQGNTEAFF
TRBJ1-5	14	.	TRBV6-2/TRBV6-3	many	TGTGCCAGCAGTTTCAGGGGACCACTCCAGCCCCAGCATTTT	CASSFRGPLQPQHF
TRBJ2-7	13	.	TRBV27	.	TGTGCCAGCAGTTTGGGCCCTACCTACGAGCAGTACTTC	CASSLGPTYEQYF
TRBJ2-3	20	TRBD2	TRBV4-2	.	TGTGCCAGCAGCCAAGAAGGATTCCTAGCGGGAGGGCCTAGCACAGATACGCAGTATTTT	CASSQEGFLAGGPSTDTQYF
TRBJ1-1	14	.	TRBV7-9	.	TGTGCCAGCAGCTTCCCCCGGGAGAACACTGAAGCTTTCTTT	CASSFPRENTEAFF
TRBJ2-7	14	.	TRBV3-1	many	TGTGCCAGCAGCCAAGAAGTGGGGGCGACCGAGCAGTACTTC	CASSQEVGATEQYF
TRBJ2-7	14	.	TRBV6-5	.	TGTGCCAGCAGTCCTGACAGGAGCTCCTACGAGCAGTACTTC	CASSPDRSSYEQYF
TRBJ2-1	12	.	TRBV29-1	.	TGCAGCGTTGAATCGTGGGGTAATGAGCAGTTCTTC	CSVESWGNEQFF
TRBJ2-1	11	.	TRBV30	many	TGTGCCTGGAGTAACGGCAATGAGCAGTTCTTC	CAWSNGNEQFF
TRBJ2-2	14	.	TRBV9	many	TGTGCCAGCAGATGGGACATCTACACCGGGGAGCTGTTTTTT	CASRWDIYTGELFF
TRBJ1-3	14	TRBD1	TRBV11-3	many	TGTGCCAGCAGCTTCGGACAGGGGGCTGACACCATATATTTT	CASSFGQGADTIYF
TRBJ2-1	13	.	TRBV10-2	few	TGCGCCTGCGGAGGCCCGGTCCCCAATGAGCAGTTCTTC	CACGGPVPNEQFF
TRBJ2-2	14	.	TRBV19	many	TGTGCCAGTAGTGTCCGAGAGAACACCGGGGAGCTGTTTTTT	CASSVRENTGELFF
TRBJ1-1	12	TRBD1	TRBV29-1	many	TGCAGCGTGGGACAGACGAACACTGAAGCTTTCTTT	CSVGQTNTEAFF
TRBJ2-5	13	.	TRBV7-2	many	TGTGCCAGCAGCTTAAAGATCCAAGAGACCCAGTACTTC	CASSLKIQETQYF
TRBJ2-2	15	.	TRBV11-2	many	TGTGCCAGCAGCTTATCGTTGGGCTCTACCGGGGAGCTGTTTTTT	CASSLSLGSTGELFF
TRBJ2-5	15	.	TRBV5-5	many	TGTGCCAGCAGCCCCCTGCCTGGGGGTCAAGAGACCCAGTACTTC	CASSPLPGGQETQYF
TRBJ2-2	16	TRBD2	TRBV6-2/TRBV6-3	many	TGTGCCAGCAGTCTCGTAGCGGGAGTTTACACCGGGGAGCTGTTTTTT	CASSLVAGVYTGELFF
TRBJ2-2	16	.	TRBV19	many	TGTGCCAGTAACTCCCCGAGGCGGGAGAACACCGGGGAGCTGTTTTTT	CASNSPRRENTGELFF
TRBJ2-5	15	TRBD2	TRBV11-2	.	TGTGCCAGCAGCAGCTCTAGCGGGAGCGGAGAGACCCAGTACTTC	CASSSSSGSGETQYF
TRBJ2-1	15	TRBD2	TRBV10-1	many	TGCGCCAGCAGCGCTAGCGGGAGCCCCCACAATGAGCAGTTCTTC	CASSASGSPHNEQFF
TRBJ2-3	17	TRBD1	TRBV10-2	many	TGCGCCAGCAGTTGGGAGACAGGGGCAGAGGGCACAGATACGCAGTATTTT	CASSWETGAEGTDTQYF
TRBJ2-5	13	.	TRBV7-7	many	TGTGCTAGCAGCTTTAGGCAACAAGAGACCCAGTACTTC	CASSFRQQETQYF
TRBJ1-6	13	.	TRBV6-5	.	TGTGCCAGCAGTTACGATCGGAATTCACCCCTCCACTTT	CASSYDRNSPLHF
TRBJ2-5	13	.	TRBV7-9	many	TGTGCCAGCAGTTTCGCCGCACAAGAGACCCAGTACTTC	CASSFAAQETQYF